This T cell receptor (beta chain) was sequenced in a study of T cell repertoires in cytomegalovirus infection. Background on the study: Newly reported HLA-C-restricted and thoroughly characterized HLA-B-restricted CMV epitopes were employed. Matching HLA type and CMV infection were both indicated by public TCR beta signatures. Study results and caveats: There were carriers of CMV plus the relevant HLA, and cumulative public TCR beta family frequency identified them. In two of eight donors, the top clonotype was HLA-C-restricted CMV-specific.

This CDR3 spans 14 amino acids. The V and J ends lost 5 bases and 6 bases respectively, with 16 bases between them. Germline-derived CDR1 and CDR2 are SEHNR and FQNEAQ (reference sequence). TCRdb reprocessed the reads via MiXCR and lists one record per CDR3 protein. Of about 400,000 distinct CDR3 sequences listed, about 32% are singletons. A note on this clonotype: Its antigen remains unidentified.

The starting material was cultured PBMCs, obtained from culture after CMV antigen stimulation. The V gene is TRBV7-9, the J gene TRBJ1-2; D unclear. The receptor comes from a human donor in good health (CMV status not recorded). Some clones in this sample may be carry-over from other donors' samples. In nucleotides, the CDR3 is TGTGCCAGCAGCCCGCATTGGGCGAGCGATGGCTACACCTTC. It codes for CASSPHWASDGYTF.